What follows are 10 T cell receptor beta chains derived from one specimen sequenced in a study of shared clonotypes between healthy human individuals (dated by TCRdb to about 2020). The method behind the library was the immunoSEQ multiplex PCR assay. TCRdb mirrors the immuneACCESS table, restricted to in-frame sequences. Some clones are absent from its copies; in checked studies, under half trace to an unresolved V gene, and the reason for the others is unknown. This sample is represented by some 2,500,000 clones; 85% to 95% of them were singletons. The ten most abundant clones make up approximately 0.39% of the sample. Source material: naive CD4+ T cells from PBMCs. This specimen's cell subset or site label, interpreted: CD45RA+ positively selected. Receptors originate from a man younger than 30 in good health. Some clones in this sample may be carry-over from other donors' samples.

The chain uses TRBV28 and TRBJ2-3, with D possibly being TRBD1 (6 bases). CDR3 length equals 15 residues. Germline V CDR1 and CDR2: MDHEN, SYDVKM. V lost 6 bases and J 1 base, leaving 14 bases between the germline ends. The CDR3 DNA reads TGTGCCAGCAGATCAGGGGCCTCTGGCACAGATACGCAGTATTTT. Its translation is CASRSGASGTDTQYF.

The chain has TRBV5-1 and TRBJ2-2; D remains ambiguous. Germline V lookup: CDR1 SGHRS, CDR2 YFSETQ. Between the trimmed V and J ends, which lost 8 bases and 0 bases, there was a span of 14 bases. The CDR3 runs to 15 residues. CDR3 sequence reads: CASRGQTPNTGELFF. CDR3 bases: TGCGCCAGTCGTGGTCAGACACCGAACACCGGGGAGCTGTTTTTT.

The chain links TRBV9 to TRBJ2-2; 11 nucleotides align to TRBD2. Germline loops: CDR1 SGDLS, CDR2 YYNGEE. Unmatched junction bases numbered 8, after V lost 3 bases and J lost 4 bases. The CDR3 has 17 amino acids. The CDR3 coding sequence is TGTGCCAGCAGCGGGGGCCCGGGACTAGCGGCCACCGGGGAGCTGTTTTTT. This codes for CASSGGPGLAATGELFF.

The V and J genes are TRBV6-6 and TRBJ2-7, with TRBD2 matching over 9 bases. V lost 4 bases to trimming and J lost 3 bases; unmatched junction nucleotides: 7. The CDR3 sequence is 15 residues long. Germline V gene sequence: CDR1 MNHNY, CDR2 SVGAGI (reference sequence). The CDR3 loop reads CASSSRLAEHYEQYF. The CDR3 coding sequence is TGTGCCAGCAGTTCGAGACTAGCGGAGCACTACGAGCAGTACTTC.

This clone was counted once. The chain has TRBV9 and TRBJ2-7, with D maybe TRBD2 (6 bases). The germline V and J ends were trimmed by 10 bases and 3 bases, with 23 bases remaining between them. CDR3 length: 15 amino acids. Per the germline V gene, CDR1 is SGDLS and CDR2 is YYNGEE. CDR3 sequence reads: CAYNGGDLRDYEQYF. CDR3 coding DNA: TGTGCCTACAACGGAGGGGACCTACGAGACTACGAGCAGTACTTC. Based on the CDR3 plus reference TRBV9 and TRBJ2-7, the full variable domain is DSGVTQTPKHLITATGQRVTLRCSPRSGDLSVYWYQQSLDQGLQFLIQYYNGEERAKGNILERFSAQQFPDLHSELNLSSLELGDSALYFCAYNGGDLRDYEQYFGPGTRLTVT.

V is TRBV5-8 and J is TRBJ2-1, with 7 bases aligning to TRBD1. Per the germline V gene, CDR1 is SGHTS and CDR2 is YDEGEE. Trimming took 0 bases from V and 5 from J; bases not matched to a gene: 5. The CDR3 is made up of 15 amino acids. CDR3 protein: CASSLVRTGNNEQFF. Written as DNA, the CDR3 is TGTGCCAGCAGCTTGGTGAGGACAGGTAACAATGAGCAGTTCTTC.

The rearrangement uses TRBV11-2 and TRBJ2-2; 9 bases are shared with TRBD2. V shed 0 bases, J shed 6 bases, and the junction held 14 bases outside the gene matches. CDR1 is SGHAT and CDR2 is FQNNGV in the germline V gene. The CDR3 is made up of 19 amino acids. The chain's CDR3 is CASSLEPLRGAGGAGELFF. In DNA form, the CDR3 reads TGTGCCAGCAGCTTAGAACCCCTCCGGGGAGCGGGGGGCGCCGGGGAGCTGTTTTTT.

This rearrangement joins TRBV7-6 to TRBJ1-1, with D tentatively TRBD1 (5 bases). Trimming removed 0 bases from V and 4 bases from J, with 15 bases in between. Germline V gene data show CDR1 as SGHVS and CDR2 as FNYEAQ. CDR3 length equals 16 residues. In nucleotides, the CDR3 is TGTGCCAGCAGCTTAGCGGGTCTGACAGTATCCACTGAAGCTTTCTTT. It codes for CASSLAGLTVSTEAFF.

As concerns this clone: The same CDR3 is also encoded by other DNA sequences in this sample. The V gene is TRBV5-1, the J gene TRBJ1-1; TRBD1 matches 7 bases. CDR1 is SGHRS and CDR2 is YFSETQ in the germline V gene. After removal of 0 bases from V and 1 base from J, the junction contained 3 bases not matched to a gene. The CDR3 loop spans 15 amino acids. CDR3: CASSLVGGQNTEAFF. CDR3 DNA: TGCGCCAGCAGCTTGGTAGGGGGCCAGAACACTGAAGCTTTCTTT.

The chain couples TRBV28 to TRBJ2-3; 8 bases are a match to TRBD1. V dropped 2 bases and J dropped 3; count of bases not matched to a gene: 4. Germline-derived CDR1 and CDR2 are MDHEN and SYDVKM. The CDR3 spans 15 residues. The CDR3, as DNA: TGTGCCAGCAGTTTAGTGGGACAGGCGACAGATACGCAGTATTTT. Translation: CASSLVGQATDTQYF.